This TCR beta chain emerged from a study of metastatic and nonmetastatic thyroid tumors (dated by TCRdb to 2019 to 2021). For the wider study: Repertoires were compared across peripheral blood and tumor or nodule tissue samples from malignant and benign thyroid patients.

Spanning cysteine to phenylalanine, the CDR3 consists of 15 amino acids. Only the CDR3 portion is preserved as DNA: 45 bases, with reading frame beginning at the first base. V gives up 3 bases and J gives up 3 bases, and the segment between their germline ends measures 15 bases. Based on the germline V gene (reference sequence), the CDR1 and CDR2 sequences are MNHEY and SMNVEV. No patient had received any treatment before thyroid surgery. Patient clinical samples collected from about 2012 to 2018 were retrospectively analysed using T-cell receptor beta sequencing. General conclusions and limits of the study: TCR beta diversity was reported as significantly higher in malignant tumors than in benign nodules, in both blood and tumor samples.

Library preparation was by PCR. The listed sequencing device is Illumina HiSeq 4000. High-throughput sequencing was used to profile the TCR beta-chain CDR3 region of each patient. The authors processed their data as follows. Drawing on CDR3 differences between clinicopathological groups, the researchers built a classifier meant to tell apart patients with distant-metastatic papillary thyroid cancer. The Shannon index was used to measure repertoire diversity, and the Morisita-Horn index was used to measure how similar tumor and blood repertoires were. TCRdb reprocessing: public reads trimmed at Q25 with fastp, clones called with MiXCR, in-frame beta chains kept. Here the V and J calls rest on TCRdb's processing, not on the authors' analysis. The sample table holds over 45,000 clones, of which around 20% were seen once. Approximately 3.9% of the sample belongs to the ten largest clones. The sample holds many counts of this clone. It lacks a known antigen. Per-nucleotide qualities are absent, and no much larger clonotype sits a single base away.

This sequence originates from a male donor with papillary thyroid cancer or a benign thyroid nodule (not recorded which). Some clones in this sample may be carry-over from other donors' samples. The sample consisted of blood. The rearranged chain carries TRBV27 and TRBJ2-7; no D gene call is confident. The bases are TGTGCCAGCAGTTTGGTTCCCCTCTCATTCTACGAGCAGTACTTC. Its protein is CASSLVPLSFYEQYF.